This TCR beta chain derives from a study of T cells in Graves' hyperthyroidism and ophthalmopathy. At least ten counts were recorded for this clonotype. Its antigen is unknown. Study-wide findings and caveats: The model forecast ophthalmopathy, anticipating it by a median around 6.5 months before onset.

Trimming removed 3 bases at V and 7 bases at J, with 9 bases between. This CDR3 is 12 amino acids long. Germline V gene sequence: CDR1 KGHSY, CDR2 FQNENV. RNA transcripts gave rise to amplified TCR beta CDR3 regions. The TCR CDR3 was amplified in a first-round RT-PCR using the HTBI primer set. TCRdb analysed the multiplex PCR reads with MiXCR anew, one entry per CDR3 protein. The data show 350,000 or so distinct CDR3 sequences, around a fifth seen once. The chain is built from TRBV16 and TRBJ1-1; a weak D match, TRBD1 (6 bases). Sequences were obtained from blood. The receptor's source is a woman between 50 and 59 years old with Graves' hyperthyroidism. The CDR3 protein is CASSQDRFEAFF. The CDR3 DNA reads as TGTGCCAGCAGCCAGGACAGATTTGAAGCTTTCTTT.